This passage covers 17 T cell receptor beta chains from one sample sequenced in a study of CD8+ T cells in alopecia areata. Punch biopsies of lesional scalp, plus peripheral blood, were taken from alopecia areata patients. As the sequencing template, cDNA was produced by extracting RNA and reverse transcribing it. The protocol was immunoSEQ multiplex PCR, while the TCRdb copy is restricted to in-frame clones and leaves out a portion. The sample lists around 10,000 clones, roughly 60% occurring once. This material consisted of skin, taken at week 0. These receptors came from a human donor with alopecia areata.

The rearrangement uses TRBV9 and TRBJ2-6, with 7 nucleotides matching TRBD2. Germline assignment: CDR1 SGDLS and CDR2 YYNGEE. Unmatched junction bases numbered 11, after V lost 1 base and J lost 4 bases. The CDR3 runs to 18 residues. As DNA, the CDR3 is TGTGCCAGCAGCGTAAACAGGACTAGGGCTTTAGGGGCCAACGTCCTGACTTTC. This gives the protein CASSVNRTRALGANVLTF.

CDR3: CASSPGGGGTGELFF. The DNA for the CDR3 is TGTGCCAGCTCACCTGGAGGGGGCGGCACCGGGGAGCTGTTTTTT. The genes are TRBV18 and TRBJ2-2, with a possible D match to TRBD1 (7 bases). The V and J ends lost 3 bases and 4 bases respectively, with 12 bases between them. CDR3 size: 15 residues. The germline V gene encodes CDR1 KGHSH and CDR2 LQKENI.

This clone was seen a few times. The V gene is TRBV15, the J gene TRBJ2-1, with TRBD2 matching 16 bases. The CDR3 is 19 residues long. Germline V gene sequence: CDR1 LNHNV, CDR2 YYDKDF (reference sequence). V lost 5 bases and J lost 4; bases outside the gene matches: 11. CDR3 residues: CATSYPGLAGGPVYNEQFF. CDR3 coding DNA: TGTGCCACCAGCTACCCGGGACTAGCGGGAGGGCCGGTTTACAATGAGCAGTTCTTC.

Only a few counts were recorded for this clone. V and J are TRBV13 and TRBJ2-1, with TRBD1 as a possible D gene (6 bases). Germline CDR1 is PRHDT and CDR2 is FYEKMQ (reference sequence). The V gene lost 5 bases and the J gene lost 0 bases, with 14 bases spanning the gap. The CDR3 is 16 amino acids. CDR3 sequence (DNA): TGTGCCAGCAGCCCCTGGGGGCGGAGCTCCTACAATGAGCAGTTCTTC. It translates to CASSPWGRSSYNEQFF.

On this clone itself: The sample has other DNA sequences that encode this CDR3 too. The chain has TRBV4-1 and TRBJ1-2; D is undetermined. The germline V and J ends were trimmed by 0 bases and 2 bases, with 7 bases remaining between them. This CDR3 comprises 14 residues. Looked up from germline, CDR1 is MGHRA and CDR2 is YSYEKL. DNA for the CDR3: TGCGCCAGCAGCCAAGATCGCGGCAACTATGGCTACACCTTC. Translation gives CASSQDRGNYGYTF.

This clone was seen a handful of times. CDR3 residues: CASSLGGVVWTPYNEQFF. DNA for the CDR3: TGTGCCAGCAGCTTAGGGGGGGTAGTATGGACTCCTTACAATGAGCAGTTCTTC. This sequence joins TRBV7-2 and TRBJ2-1; tentatively, D is TRBD2 (6 bases). The germline V gene has CDR1 SGHTA and CDR2 FQGNSA. V was clipped by 1 base and J by 4 bases, with 20 bases between them. CDR3 length: 18 residues. Complete variable domain (other parts from reference TRBV7-2 and TRBJ2-1): GAGVSQSPSNKVTEKGKDVELRCDPISGHTALYWYRQSLGQGLEFLIYFQGNSAPDKSGLPSDRFSAERTGGSVSTLTIQRTQQEDSAVYLCASSLGGVVWTPYNEQFFGPGTRLTVL.

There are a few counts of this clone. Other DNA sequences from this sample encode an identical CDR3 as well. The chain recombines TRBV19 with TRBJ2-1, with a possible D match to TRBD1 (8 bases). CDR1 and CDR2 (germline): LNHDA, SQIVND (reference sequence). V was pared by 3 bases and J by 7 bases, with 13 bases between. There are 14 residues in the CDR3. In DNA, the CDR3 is TGTGCCAGTAGTATTGGACAGGGAGGGAATGAGCAGTTCTTC. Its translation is CASSIGQGGNEQFF.

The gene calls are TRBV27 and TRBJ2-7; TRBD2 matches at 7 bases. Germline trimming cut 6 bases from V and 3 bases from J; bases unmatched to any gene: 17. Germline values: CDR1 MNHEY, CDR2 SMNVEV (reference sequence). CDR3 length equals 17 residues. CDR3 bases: TGTGCCAGCAGCTCAAGGATGGGTCGAGGGAGGGGCTACGAGCAGTACTTC. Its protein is CASSSRMGRGRGYEQYF.

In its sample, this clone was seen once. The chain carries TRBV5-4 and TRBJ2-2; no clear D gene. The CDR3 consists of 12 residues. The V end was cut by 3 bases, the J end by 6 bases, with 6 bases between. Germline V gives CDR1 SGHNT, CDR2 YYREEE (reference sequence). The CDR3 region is CASSSLPGELFF. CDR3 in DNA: TGTGCCAGCAGCTCCCTTCCCGGGGAGCTGTTTTTT.

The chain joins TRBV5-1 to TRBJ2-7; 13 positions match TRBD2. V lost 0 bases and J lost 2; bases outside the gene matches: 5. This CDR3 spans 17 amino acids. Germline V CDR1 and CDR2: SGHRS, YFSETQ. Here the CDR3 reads CASSLAGLAGVTYEQYF. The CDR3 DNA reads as TGCGCCAGCAGCTTGGCAGGACTAGCGGGAGTTACCTACGAGCAGTACTTC.

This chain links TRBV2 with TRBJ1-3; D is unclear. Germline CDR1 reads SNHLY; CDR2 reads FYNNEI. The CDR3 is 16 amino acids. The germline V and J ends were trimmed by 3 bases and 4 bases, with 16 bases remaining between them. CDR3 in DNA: TGTGCCAGCAGTGAGCAGGACCCTATCGTAGGAAACACCATATATTTT. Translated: CASSEQDPIVGNTIYF. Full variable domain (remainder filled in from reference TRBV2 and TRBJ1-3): EPEVTQTPSHQVTQMGQEVILRCVPISNHLYFYWYRQILGQKVEFLVSFYNNEISEKSEIFDDQFSVERPDGSNFTLKIRSTKLEDSAMYFCASSEQDPIVGNTIYFGEGSWLTVV.

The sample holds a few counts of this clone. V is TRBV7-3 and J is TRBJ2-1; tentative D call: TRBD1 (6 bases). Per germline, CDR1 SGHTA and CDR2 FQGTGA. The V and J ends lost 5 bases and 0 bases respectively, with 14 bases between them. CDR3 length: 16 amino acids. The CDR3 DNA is TGTGCCAGCAGCCCGGGACATTTCAGCTCCTACAATGAGCAGTTCTTC. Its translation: CASSPGHFSSYNEQFF.

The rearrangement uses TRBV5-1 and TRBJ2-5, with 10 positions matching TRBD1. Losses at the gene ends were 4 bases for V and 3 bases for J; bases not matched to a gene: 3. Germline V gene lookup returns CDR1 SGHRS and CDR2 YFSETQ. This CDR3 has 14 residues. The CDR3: CASSRGTGEETQYF. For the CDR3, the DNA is TGCGCCAGCAGCCGGGGGACAGGGGAAGAGACCCAGTACTTC.

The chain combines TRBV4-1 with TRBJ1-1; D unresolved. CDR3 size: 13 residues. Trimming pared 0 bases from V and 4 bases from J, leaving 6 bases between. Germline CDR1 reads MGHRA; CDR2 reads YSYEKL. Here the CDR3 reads CASSQERTTEAFF. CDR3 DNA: TGCGCCAGCAGCCAAGAACGCACCACTGAAGCTTTCTTT.

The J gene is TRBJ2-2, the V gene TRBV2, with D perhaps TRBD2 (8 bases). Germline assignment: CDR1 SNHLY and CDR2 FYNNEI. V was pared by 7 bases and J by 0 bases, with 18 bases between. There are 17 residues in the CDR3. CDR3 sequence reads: CASTGGGTAANTGELFF. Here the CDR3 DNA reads TGTGCCAGCACCGGGGGGGGGACAGCCGCGAACACCGGGGAGCTGTTTTTT. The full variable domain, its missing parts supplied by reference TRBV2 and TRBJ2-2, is EPEVTQTPSHQVTQMGQEVILRCVPISNHLYFYWYRQILGQKVEFLVSFYNNEISEKSEIFDDQFSVERPDGSNFTLKIRSTKLEDSAMYFCASTGGGTAANTGELFFGEGSRLTVL.

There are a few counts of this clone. The CDR3 DNA follows: TGCGCCAGCAGCCCCCGGACTAGCGGCTACAATGAGCAGTTCTTC. It codes for CASSPRTSGYNEQFF. The rearrangement uses TRBV4-1 and TRBJ2-1; TRBD2 agrees at 10 bases. V was clipped by 4 bases and J by 3 bases; unmatched bases: 3. Germline CDR1 reads MGHRA; CDR2 reads YSYEKL. The CDR3 loop spans 15 amino acids.

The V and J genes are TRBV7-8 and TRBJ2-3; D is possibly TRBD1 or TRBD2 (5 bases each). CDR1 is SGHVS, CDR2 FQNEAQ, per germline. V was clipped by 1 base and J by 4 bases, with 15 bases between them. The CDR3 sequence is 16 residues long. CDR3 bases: TGTGCCAGCAGCTTAGTGAGGGGAGTCGGCGCAGATACGCAGTATTTT. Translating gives CASSLVRGVGADTQYF. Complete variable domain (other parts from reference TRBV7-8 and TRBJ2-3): GAGVSQSPRYKVAKRGQDVALRCDPISGHVSLFWYQQALGQGPEFLTYFQNEAQLDKSGLPSDRFFAERPEGSVSTLKIQRTQQEDSAVYLCASSLVRGVGADTQYFGPGTRLTVL.